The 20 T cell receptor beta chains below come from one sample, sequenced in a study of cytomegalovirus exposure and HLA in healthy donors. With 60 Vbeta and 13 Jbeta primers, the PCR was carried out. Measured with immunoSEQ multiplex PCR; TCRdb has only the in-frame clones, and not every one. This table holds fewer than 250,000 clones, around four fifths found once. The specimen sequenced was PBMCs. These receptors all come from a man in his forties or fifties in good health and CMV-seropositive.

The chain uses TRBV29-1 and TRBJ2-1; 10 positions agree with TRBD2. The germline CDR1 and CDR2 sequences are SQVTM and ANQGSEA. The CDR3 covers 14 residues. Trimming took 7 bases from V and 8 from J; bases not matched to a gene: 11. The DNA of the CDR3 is TGCAGCGCTCTCCCTAGCGGGAGTCTAGATGAGCAGTTCTTC. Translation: CSALPSGSLDEQFF.

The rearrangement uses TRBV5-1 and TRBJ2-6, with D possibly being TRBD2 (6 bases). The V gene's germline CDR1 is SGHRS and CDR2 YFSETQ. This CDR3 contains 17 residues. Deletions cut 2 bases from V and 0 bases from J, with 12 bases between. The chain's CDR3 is CASSFVLARSGANVLTF. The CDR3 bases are TGCGCCAGCAGCTTCGTACTAGCCCGCTCTGGGGCCAACGTCCTGACTTTC.

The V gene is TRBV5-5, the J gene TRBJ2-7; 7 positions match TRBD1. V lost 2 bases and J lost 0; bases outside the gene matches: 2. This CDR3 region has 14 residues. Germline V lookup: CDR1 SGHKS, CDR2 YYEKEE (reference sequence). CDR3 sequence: CASSFRQGSYEQYF. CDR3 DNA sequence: TGTGCCAGCAGCTTCAGACAGGGCTCCTACGAGCAGTACTTC. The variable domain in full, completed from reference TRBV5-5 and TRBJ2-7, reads DAGVTQSPTHLIKTRGQQVTLRCSPISGHKSVSWYQQVLGQGPQFIFQYYEKEERGRGNFPDRFSARQFPNYSSELNVNALLLGDSALYLCASSFRQGSYEQYFGPGTRLTVT.

The chain's CDR3 is CASGLVSGTANTEAFF. The CDR3 coding sequence is TGTGCTAGTGGTTTGGTCTCCGGGACAGCGAACACTGAAGCTTTCTTT. J is TRBJ1-1 and V is TRBV12-5, with TRBD1 identical over 7 bases. Trimming removed 0 bases from V and 1 base from J; junction bases left unmatched: 5. The CDR3 runs to 16 residues. In germline, CDR1 is LGHNT, CDR2 FRNRAP.

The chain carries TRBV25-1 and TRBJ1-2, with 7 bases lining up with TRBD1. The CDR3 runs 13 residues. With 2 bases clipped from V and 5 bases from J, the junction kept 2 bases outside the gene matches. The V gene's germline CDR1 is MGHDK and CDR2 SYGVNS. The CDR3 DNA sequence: TGTGCCAGCAGTGAACTACAGGGGTATGGCTACACCTTC. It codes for CASSELQGYGYTF.

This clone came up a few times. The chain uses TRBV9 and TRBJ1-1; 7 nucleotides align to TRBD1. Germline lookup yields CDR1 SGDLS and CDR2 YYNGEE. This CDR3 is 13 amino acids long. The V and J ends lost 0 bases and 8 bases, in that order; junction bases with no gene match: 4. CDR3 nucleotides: TGTGCCAGCAGCGTAGAAAGACAGGGCGAAGCTTTCTTT. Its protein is CASSVERQGEAFF.

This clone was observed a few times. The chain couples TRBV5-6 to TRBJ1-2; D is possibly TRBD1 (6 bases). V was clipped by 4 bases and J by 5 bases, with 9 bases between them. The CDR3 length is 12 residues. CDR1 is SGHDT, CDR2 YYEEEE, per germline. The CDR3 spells CASSPGQYGYTF. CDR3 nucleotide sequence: TGTGCCAGCAGCCCCGGACAGTATGGCTACACCTTC.

CDR3 amino acids: CASSVGPIVYGYTF. For the CDR3, the DNA is TGTGCCAGCAGCGTAGGCCCAATAGTCTATGGCTACACCTTC. The chain carries TRBV9 and TRBJ1-2; D gene uncertain. This CDR3 is 14 amino acids long. From germline, CDR1 is SGDLS and CDR2 YYNGEE. Trimming left V 0 bases short and J 4 bases short, with 10 bases between. The whole variable domain, filled in from reference TRBV9 and TRBJ1-2, reads DSGVTQTPKHLITATGQRVTLRCSPRSGDLSVYWYQQSLDQGLQFLIQYYNGEERAKGNILERFSAQQFPDLHSELNLSSLELGDSALYFCASSVGPIVYGYTFGSGTRLTVV.

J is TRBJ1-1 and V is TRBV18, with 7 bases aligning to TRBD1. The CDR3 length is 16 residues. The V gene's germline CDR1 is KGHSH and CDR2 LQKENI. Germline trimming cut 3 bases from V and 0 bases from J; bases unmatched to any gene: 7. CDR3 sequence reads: CASSPGGTGVNTEAFF. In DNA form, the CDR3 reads TGTGCCAGCTCACCCGGAGGCACAGGGGTGAACACTGAAGCTTTCTTT.

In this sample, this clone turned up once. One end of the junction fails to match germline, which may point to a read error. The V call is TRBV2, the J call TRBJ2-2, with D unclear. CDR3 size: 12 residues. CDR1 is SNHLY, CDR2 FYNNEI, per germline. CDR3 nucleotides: TGTGCCATCAGTGAAAACAGCGGGGAGCTGTTTTTT. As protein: CAISENSGELFF.

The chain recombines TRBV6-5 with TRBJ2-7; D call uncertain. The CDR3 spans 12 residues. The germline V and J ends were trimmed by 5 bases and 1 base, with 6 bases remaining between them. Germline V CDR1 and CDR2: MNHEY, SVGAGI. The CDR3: CASSSKSYEQYF. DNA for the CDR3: TGTGCCAGCAGTAGCAAGTCCTACGAGCAGTACTTC.

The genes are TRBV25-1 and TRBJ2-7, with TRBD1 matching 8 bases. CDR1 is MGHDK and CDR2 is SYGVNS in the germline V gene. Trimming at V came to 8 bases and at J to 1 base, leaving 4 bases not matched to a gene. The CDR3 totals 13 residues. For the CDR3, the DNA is TGTGCCAGCGCAGGGACAGGATCCTACGAGCAGTACTTC. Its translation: CASAGTGSYEQYF.

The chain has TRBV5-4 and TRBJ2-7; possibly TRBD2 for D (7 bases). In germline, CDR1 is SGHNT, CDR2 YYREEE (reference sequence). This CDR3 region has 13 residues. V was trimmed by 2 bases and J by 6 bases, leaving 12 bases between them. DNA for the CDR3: TGTGCCAGCAGCTTTTGGGGGGGCGGCGAGCAGTACTTC. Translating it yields CASSFWGGGEQYF. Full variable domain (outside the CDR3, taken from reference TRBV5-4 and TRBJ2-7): ETGVTQSPTHLIKTRGQQVTLRCSSQSGHNTVSWYQQALGQGPQFIFQYYREEENGRGNFPPRFSGLQFPNYSSELNVNALELDDSALYLCASSFWGGGEQYFGPGTRLTVT.

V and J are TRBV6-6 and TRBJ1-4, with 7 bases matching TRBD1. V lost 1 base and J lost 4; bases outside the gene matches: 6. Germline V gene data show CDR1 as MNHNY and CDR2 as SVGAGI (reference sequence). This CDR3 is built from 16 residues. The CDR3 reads CASSYLRQGHNEKLFF. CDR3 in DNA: TGTGCCAGCAGTTACTTAAGACAGGGTCATAATGAAAAACTGTTTTTT.

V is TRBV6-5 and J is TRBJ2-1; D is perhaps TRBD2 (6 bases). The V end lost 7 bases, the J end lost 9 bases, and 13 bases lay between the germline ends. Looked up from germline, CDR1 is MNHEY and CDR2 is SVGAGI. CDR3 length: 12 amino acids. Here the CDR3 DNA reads TGTGCCAGCACCTCTACTAGCCTTGAGCAGTTCTTC. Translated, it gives CASTSTSLEQFF.

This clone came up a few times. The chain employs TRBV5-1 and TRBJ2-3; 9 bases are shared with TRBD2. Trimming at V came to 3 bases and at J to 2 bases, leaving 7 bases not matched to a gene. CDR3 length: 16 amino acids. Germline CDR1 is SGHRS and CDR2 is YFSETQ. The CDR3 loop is CASSSITSGSTDTQYF. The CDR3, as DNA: TGCGCCAGCAGCTCCATAACTAGCGGGTCCACAGATACGCAGTATTTT.

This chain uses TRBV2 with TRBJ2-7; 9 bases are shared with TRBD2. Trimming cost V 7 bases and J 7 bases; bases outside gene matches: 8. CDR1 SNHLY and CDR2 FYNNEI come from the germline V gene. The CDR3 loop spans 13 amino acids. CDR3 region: CASMREGLREQYF. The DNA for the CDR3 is TGTGCCAGCATGCGGGAGGGCCTGAGGGAGCAGTACTTC.

Here the CDR3 DNA reads TGTGCCAGCAGCGTCCGGGACACCTATGGCTACACCTTC. Translation: CASSVRDTYGYTF. V is TRBV5-4 and J is TRBJ1-2; weak D call: TRBD1 (6 bases). The germline V gene encodes CDR1 SGHNT and CDR2 YYREEE (reference sequence). The ends were cut back, 4 bases at V and 4 bases at J, with 11 bases in the middle. The CDR3 consists of 13 residues.

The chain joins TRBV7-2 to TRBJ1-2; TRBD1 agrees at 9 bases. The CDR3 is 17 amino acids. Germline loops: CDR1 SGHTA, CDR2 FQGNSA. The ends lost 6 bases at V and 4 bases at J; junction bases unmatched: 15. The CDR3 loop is CASRHDMTGGLGYGYTF. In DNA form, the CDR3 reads TGTGCCAGCAGGCATGATATGACAGGGGGTCTCGGCTATGGCTACACCTTC.

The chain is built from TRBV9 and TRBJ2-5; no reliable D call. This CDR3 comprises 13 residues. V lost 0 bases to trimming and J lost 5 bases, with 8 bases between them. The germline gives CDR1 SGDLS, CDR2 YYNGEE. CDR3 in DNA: TGTGCCAGCAGCGTAGCTTCTCGGGAGACCCAGTACTTC. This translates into CASSVASRETQYF. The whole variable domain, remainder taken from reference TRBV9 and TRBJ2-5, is DSGVTQTPKHLITATGQRVTLRCSPRSGDLSVYWYQQSLDQGLQFLIQYYNGEERAKGNILERFSAQQFPDLHSELNLSSLELGDSALYFCASSVASRETQYFGPGTRLLVL.